This passage covers 23 T cell receptor beta chains from one sample sequenced in a study of OX40 agonist ivuxolimab in advanced cancers. The method was immunoSEQ multiplex PCR; TCRdb's version includes in-frame clones alone and lacks a portion of them. The sample shows about 50,000 clones, roughly 82% of them seen only once. Sequences were derived from CD4+ or CD8+ T cells sorted from blood, sampled in a trial of the OX40 agonist ivuxolimab. Source of these receptors: an adult with an advanced solid tumor such as melanoma, head and neck, liver or kidney cancer.

This clone occurred once. The CDR3 protein is CASERGFTDTQYF. Written as DNA, the CDR3 is TGTGCCAGCGAGAGGGGCTTCACAGATACGCAGTATTTT. This chain uses TRBV2 with TRBJ2-3; the D call may be TRBD1 or TRBD2 (5 bases each). Per germline, CDR1 SNHLY and CDR2 FYNNEI. This CDR3 is built from 13 residues. The V end lost 8 bases, the J end lost 2 bases, and 11 bases lay between the germline ends.

CDR3 residues: CASSSTWVSTDTQYF. CDR3 coding DNA: TGTGCCAGCAGCTCAACATGGGTTAGCACAGATACGCAGTATTTT. The rearrangement links TRBV11-2 to TRBJ2-3; D call uncertain. The CDR3 has 15 residues. The V and J ends lost 4 bases and 0 bases respectively, with 11 bases between them. From germline, CDR1 is SGHAT and CDR2 FQNNGV.

CDR3 amino acids: CASGRGGSEQYF. The CDR3 nucleotides are TGTGCCAGTGGGCGGGGTGGTTCCGAGCAGTACTTC. The chain has TRBV18 and TRBJ2-7, with D perhaps matching TRBD2 (6 bases). Trimming took 9 bases from V and 6 from J, leaving 15 bases between them. Germline V gene lookup returns CDR1 KGHSH and CDR2 LQKENI. The CDR3 spans 12 residues.

The chain combines TRBV9 with TRBJ2-7, with 9 positions matching TRBD1. Trimming removed 4 bases from V and 7 bases from J; junction bases left unmatched: 12. Per the germline V gene, CDR1 is SGDLS and CDR2 is YYNGEE. This CDR3 spans 15 amino acids. This chain's CDR3 is CASSKTPTGGEEQYF. The CDR3 bases are TGTGCCAGCAGCAAGACCCCAACAGGGGGCGAAGAGCAGTACTTC.

This clone appeared once. CDR3 in amino acids: CASSPPRQGGSQETQYF. The CDR3 nucleotides read TGTGCCAGCAGCCCCCCGCGTCAGGGGGGTTCACAAGAGACCCAGTACTTC. The chain carries TRBV7-2 and TRBJ2-5; a weak D match, TRBD1 (7 bases). The CDR3 is 17 amino acids. Trimming shortened V by 5 bases and J by 2 bases, and 21 bases separated the two germline ends. Germline CDR1 reads SGHTA; CDR2 reads FQGNSA. Full variable domain (remainder filled in from reference TRBV7-2 and TRBJ2-5): GAGVSQSPSNKVTEKGKDVELRCDPISGHTALYWYRQSLGQGLEFLIYFQGNSAPDKSGLPSDRFSAERTGGSVSTLTIQRTQQEDSAVYLCASSPPRQGGSQETQYFGPGTRLLVL.

The chain recombines TRBV7-9 with TRBJ2-7; tentatively, D is TRBD2 (7 bases). The CDR3 is 14 residues long. Germline CDR1 reads SEHNR; CDR2 reads FQNEAQ (reference sequence). The germline V and J ends were trimmed by 3 bases and 5 bases, with 14 bases remaining between them. Here the CDR3 reads CASSFWTGGHEQYF. CDR3 sequence (DNA): TGTGCCAGCAGCTTTTGGACGGGGGGCCACGAGCAGTACTTC.

J is TRBJ2-5 and V is TRBV9; D possibly uses TRBD1 or TRBD2 (6 bases each). The CDR3 is 15 amino acids. CDR1 SGDLS and CDR2 YYNGEE come from the germline V gene. V lost 1 base to trimming and J lost 4 bases, with 14 bases between them. The CDR3 reads CASSVFGGRGETQYF. The CDR3, as DNA: TGTGCCAGCAGCGTATTCGGGGGCCGGGGAGAGACCCAGTACTTC.

The chain carries TRBV5-5 and TRBJ2-3; tentatively, D is TRBD2 (5 bases). The germline V and J ends were trimmed by 5 bases and 6 bases, with 19 bases remaining between them. The CDR3 loop spans 15 amino acids. Germline V lookup: CDR1 SGHKS, CDR2 YYEKEE (reference sequence). The chain's CDR3 is CASSLEGGVVDTQYF. DNA for the CDR3: TGTGCCAGCAGTTTAGAGGGTGGGGTCGTGGATACGCAGTATTTT.

This clone was observed a few times. The rearrangement links TRBV5-5 to TRBJ1-5, with 9 bases fitting TRBD1. With V trimmed by 0 bases and J by 7 bases, 5 bases remained unmatched. Germline V gene data show CDR1 as SGHKS and CDR2 as YYEKEE (reference sequence). The CDR3 is 15 amino acids. CDR3 DNA: TGTGCCAGCAGCTTGGAACAGGGGGCGAAACAGCCCCAGCATTTT. This sequence encodes CASSLEQGAKQPQHF.

The chain is built from TRBV27 and TRBJ2-1, with D unclear. V was shortened by 0 bases and J by 0 bases, with 9 bases between the two germline ends. This CDR3 spans 16 amino acids. The germline CDR1 and CDR2 sequences are MNHEY and SMNVEV (reference sequence). The CDR3 protein is CASSLSNALSYNEQFF. In DNA, the CDR3 is TGTGCCAGCAGTTTATCGAATGCTCTCTCCTACAATGAGCAGTTCTTC.

The rearrangement links TRBV9 to TRBJ2-5; the D is unclear. The J call may not be correct, given that the DNA end is closer to TRBJ2-7. CDR1 SGDLS and CDR2 YYNGEE come from the germline V gene. This CDR3 comprises 18 residues. CDR3 coding DNA: TGTGCCAGCAGCGTAGGTGAGAACAGCCAGTTTACCCCCTACGAGCAGTACTTC. This codes for CASSVGENSQFTPYEQYF.

The chain recombines TRBV6-6 with TRBJ1-4; no firm D call. The CDR3 runs to 16 residues. V shed 0 bases and J shed 5 bases, with 13 bases lying between them. Germline-derived CDR1 and CDR2 are MNHNY and SVGAGI (reference sequence). CDR3 loop: CASSYSAPGKNEKLFF. In nucleotides, the CDR3 is TGTGCCAGCAGTTACTCGGCTCCCGGGAAAAATGAAAAACTGTTTTTT.

V and J are TRBV7-2 and TRBJ1-6; a possible D gene is TRBD1 (6 bases). Germline CDR1 SGHTA, CDR2 FQGNSA. This CDR3 contains 15 residues. Trimming removed 5 bases at V and 2 bases at J, with 10 bases between. The DNA for the CDR3 is TGTGCCAGCAGCCTAGGGGGTACCTATAATTCACCCCTCCACTTT. It yields the protein CASSLGGTYNSPLHF.

The gene calls are TRBV19 and TRBJ1-2; D remains unclear. Germline CDR1 LNHDA, CDR2 SQIVND (reference sequence). The CDR3 sequence is 11 residues long. The V and J ends lost 4 bases and 5 bases respectively, with 5 bases between them. The CDR3 DNA is TGTGCCAGTAGTACGGGATATGGCTACACCTTC. This encodes CASSTGYGYTF.

The CDR3 spells CASSPDRGRGEQYF. In nucleotides, the CDR3 is TGTGCCAGCTCACCGGACAGGGGAAGAGGGGAGCAGTACTTC. V and J are TRBV18 and TRBJ2-7; 9 nucleotides align to TRBD1. The V and J ends lost 3 bases and 7 bases, in that order; junction bases with no gene match: 7. The CDR3 length is 14 residues. CDR1 and CDR2 (germline): KGHSH, LQKENI.

The chain is built from TRBV15 and TRBJ1-4; TRBD1 is a possible D gene (6 bases). Germline CDR1 LNHNV, CDR2 YYDKDF (reference sequence). This CDR3 has 15 residues. The V end lost 0 bases, the J end lost 3 bases, and 8 bases lay between the germline ends. The CDR3 loop reads CATSREGQPNEKLFF. CDR3 nucleotide sequence: TGTGCCACCAGCAGAGAAGGACAGCCTAATGAAAAACTGTTTTTT.

V usage is TRBV19 and J usage is TRBJ2-2; 8 bases line up with TRBD1. CDR1 is LNHDA, CDR2 SQIVND, per germline (reference sequence). The CDR3 length is 16 residues. V trimming: 5 bases; J trimming: 1 base; junction bases outside the gene matches: 6. The CDR3 is CASSATGTGNTGELFF. The DNA for the CDR3 is TGTGCCAGTAGTGCCACCGGGACAGGGAACACCGGGGAGCTGTTTTTT.

The chain is built from TRBV19 and TRBJ1-1, with D maybe TRBD1 (5 bases). The CDR3 contains 14 residues. Germline assignment: CDR1 LNHDA and CDR2 SQIVND (reference sequence). The ends were cut back, 2 bases at V and 6 bases at J, with 13 bases in the middle. CDR3 bases: TGTGCCAGTAGTATACAGGGCAGAGGTTCTGAAGCTTTCTTT. Its protein product is CASSIQGRGSEAFF.

V usage is TRBV27 and J usage is TRBJ2-2; no definite D call. V lost 3 bases to trimming and J lost 5 bases, with 4 bases between them. Germline V CDR1 and CDR2: MNHEY, SMNVEV (reference sequence). The CDR3 length is 12 residues. The CDR3 coding sequence is TGTGCCAGCAGTTTGGAAACCGGGGAGCTGTTTTTT. This gives the protein CASSLETGELFF.

This clone was detected once. The chain employs TRBV6-5 and TRBJ1-1; no reliable D call. Trimming shortened V by 2 bases and J by 5 bases, and 3 bases separated the two germline ends. The length of the CDR3 is 11 residues. The germline CDR1 and CDR2 sequences are MNHEY and SVGAGI. The CDR3 DNA reads TGTGCCAGCAGTTACAGGACTGAAGCTTTCTTT. The encoded protein is CASSYRTEAFF.

The chain couples TRBV9 to TRBJ1-1; 10 nucleotides agree with TRBD1. The germline V gene has CDR1 SGDLS and CDR2 YYNGEE. CDR3 length: 17 amino acids. Trimming at V came to 0 bases and at J to 5 bases, leaving 10 bases not matched to a gene. In nucleotides, the CDR3 is TGTGCCAGCAGCGTAGCCGACAGGGGGCGCCCCGGGACTGAAGCTTTCTTT. Translation: CASSVADRGRPGTEAFF.

This chain uses TRBV30 with TRBJ2-1; tentative D call: TRBD2 (5 bases). The CDR3 has 15 residues. The ends were cut back, 3 bases at V and 6 bases at J, with 18 bases in the middle. Per the germline V gene, CDR1 is GTSNPN and CDR2 is SVGIG (reference sequence). CDR3: CAWRRPSSLANEQFF. The CDR3 DNA reads TGTGCCTGGAGGCGACCCTCGAGTCTAGCCAATGAGCAGTTCTTC.

The chain has TRBV7-2 and TRBJ2-5, with 9 bases aligning to TRBD2. Per the germline V gene, CDR1 is SGHTA and CDR2 is FQGNSA. The CDR3 loop spans 13 amino acids. Losses at the gene ends were 5 bases for V and 3 bases for J; bases not matched to a gene: 1. The CDR3 sequence: CASSRLAEETQYF. CDR3 DNA: TGTGCCAGCAGCCGACTAGCGGAAGAGACCCAGTACTTC.